These 17 T cell receptor beta chains were all obtained from the same sample, sequenced in a study of blood T cells in healthy people across ages. Primed by a sample-barcoded 5' primer and a J-beta primer mix, a second PCR proceeded for 7 to 11 cycles. TCRdb used MiXCR to reprocess the 5' RACE reads, holding one entry per CDR3 protein. The sample has 1.5 million to 2 million distinct CDR3 sequences; more than 35% are singletons. The material sequenced was blood. These receptors originate from a human donor in good health.

This clonotype was detected many times. V is TRBV29-1 and J is TRBJ2-5, with a possible D match to TRBD1 (5 bases). The V and J ends lost 3 bases and 4 bases respectively, with 9 bases between them. The CDR3 runs 12 residues. Germline loops: CDR1 SQVTM, CDR2 ANQGSEA. The CDR3 here is CSVDRAAETQYF. The CDR3 DNA reads TGCAGCGTTGACAGGGCGGCAGAGACCCAGTACTTC.

This clonotype was observed a handful of times. The chain employs TRBV20-1 and TRBJ2-3; 7 positions agree with TRBD2. CDR1 is DFQATT, CDR2 SNEGSKA, per germline (reference sequence). V lost 6 bases and J lost 4; bases outside the gene matches: 16. The CDR3 totals 16 residues. CDR3 residues: CSAGWDYEGTPDTQYF. The CDR3 nucleotides are TGCAGTGCGGGTTGGGACTACGAGGGTACCCCAGATACGCAGTATTTT.

This clonotype has just a few counts. The chain is built from TRBV7-2 and TRBJ2-3, with TRBD1 as a possible D gene (6 bases). V was clipped by 3 bases and J by 1 base, with 8 bases between them. CDR1 SGHTA and CDR2 FQGNSA come from the germline V gene. The CDR3 totals 14 residues. CDR3 amino acids: CASSFRTGTDTQYF. The CDR3 nucleotides read TGTGCCAGCAGCTTCCGGACAGGCACAGATACGCAGTATTTT. Together with reference TRBV7-2 and TRBJ2-3, the CDR3 gives the full variable domain: GAGVSQSPSNKVTEKGKDVELRCDPISGHTALYWYRQSLGQGLEFLIYFQGNSAPDKSGLPSDRFSAERTGGSVSTLTIQRTQQEDSAVYLCASSFRTGTDTQYFGPGTRLTVL.

This clonotype was seen a handful of times. The chain joins TRBV6-6 to TRBJ2-7; D is unclear. Trimming took 4 bases from V and 4 from J, leaving 8 bases between them. Per germline, CDR1 MNHNY and CDR2 SVGAGI (reference sequence). The CDR3 sequence is 12 residues long. CDR3 sequence: CASSSMKYEQYF. The CDR3 DNA is TGTGCCAGCAGTTCCATGAAATACGAGCAGTACTTC.

The rearrangement uses TRBV5-1 and TRBJ1-1, with D unresolved. CDR3 size: 12 residues. The germline V gene encodes CDR1 SGHRS and CDR2 YFSETQ. V shed 4 bases and J shed 7 bases, with 11 bases lying between them. The CDR3 nucleotides are TGCGCCAGCAGCCCGGGAGCCCGTGAAGCTTTCTTT. This gives the protein CASSPGAREAFF. Full variable domain (missing parts from reference TRBV5-1 and TRBJ1-1): KAGVTQTPRYLIKTRGQQVTLSCSPISGHRSVSWYQQTPGQGLQFLFEYFSETQRNKGNFPGRFSGRQFSNSRSEMNVSTLELGDSALYLCASSPGAREAFFGQGTRLTVV.

This clonotype appeared a few times. This chain joins TRBV6-2 or TRBV6-3 and TRBJ1-2, with D hard to call. The CDR3 contains 15 residues. Germline V CDR1 and CDR2: MNHEY, SVGEGT. The ends were cut back, 2 bases at V and 6 bases at J, with 16 bases in the middle. The CDR3 protein is CASSYRKREGHGYTF. CDR3 DNA: TGTGCCAGCAGTTACCGCAAACGGGAAGGTCATGGCTACACCTTC.

J is TRBJ2-1 and V is TRBV20-1; 7 bases are shared with TRBD2. V shed 6 bases and J 4 bases; nucleotides not matched to a gene: 15. The CDR3 consists of 16 residues. CDR1 and CDR2 (germline): DFQATT, SNEGSKA (reference sequence). The CDR3 DNA follows: TGCAGTGCCCACACTAGCGACAAGTCCTTTTACAATGAGCAGTTCTTC. Its translation: CSAHTSDKSFYNEQFF.

Comments on this clonotype: At one of its ends the junction is not consistent with the germline gene, which may arise from a read error. This chain connects TRBV29-1 to TRBJ2-2, with D possibly being TRBD2 (5 bases). CDR1 is SQVTM and CDR2 is ANQGSEA in the germline V gene. This CDR3 contains 11 residues. The CDR3 protein is CSGHNTGERFF. DNA for the CDR3: TGCAGCGGCCACAACACCGGGGAGCGGTTTTTT.

This clonotype was found a few times. The chain links TRBV29-1 to TRBJ2-1; D ambiguous. Germline lookup yields CDR1 SQVTM and CDR2 ANQGSEA. Trimming stripped 4 bases from V and 8 bases from J, with 15 bases between. The CDR3 is made up of 13 amino acids. The CDR3: CSVVTVITHEQFF. CDR3 coding DNA: TGCAGCGTTGTCACGGTGATTACCCATGAGCAGTTCTTC.

This clonotype was counted between two and nine times. The V call is TRBV15, the J call TRBJ1-1; 7 bases match TRBD1. V lost 4 bases to trimming and J lost 6 bases; unmatched junction nucleotides: 8. This CDR3 has 14 residues. Germline CDR1 is LNHNV and CDR2 is YYDKDF (reference sequence). The CDR3 is CATSTEIDRAEAFF. The DNA of the CDR3 is TGTGCCACCAGCACCGAAATAGACAGGGCTGAAGCTTTCTTT.

The J gene is TRBJ1-2, the V gene TRBV13; no clear D gene. CDR1 is PRHDT, CDR2 FYEKMQ, per germline (reference sequence). This CDR3 is 18 amino acids long. V dropped 4 bases and J dropped 5 bases, with 26 bases sitting between them. CDR3 sequence: CASSSDWGRRFDPYGYTF. The CDR3 DNA is TGTGCCAGCAGCTCCGATTGGGGTAGGCGATTCGACCCTTATGGCTACACCTTC.

Points on this clonotype: The junction and the germline gene differ at one end; a read error may be behind it. The chain recombines TRBV3-1 with TRBJ2-5; the D gene is possibly TRBD1 (5 bases). Germline V gene sequence: CDR1 LGHDT, CDR2 YNNKEL (reference sequence). There are 17 residues in the CDR3. CDR3 in amino acids: CASSQELGQGVQGTQYF. CDR3 nucleotide sequence: TGTGCCAGCAGCCAAGAGTTAGGACAAGGGGTACAAGGGACCCAGTACTTC.

The table lists this clonotype with a few counts. The chain uses TRBV10-3 and TRBJ2-7, with 10 bases fitting TRBD1. CDR3 length: 16 residues. From germline, CDR1 is ENHRY and CDR2 SYGVKD. V was clipped by 2 bases and J by 6 bases; unmatched bases: 10. CDR3 residues: CAISEGGTGASREQYF. CDR3 sequence (DNA): TGTGCCATCAGTGAGGGTGGGACAGGGGCATCGCGCGAGCAGTACTTC.

This chain uses TRBV21-1 with TRBJ2-1; the table's D gene call, TRBD1, was not cross checked with the DNA. TRBV21-1 is a pseudogene segment. CDR3 size: 19 residues. CDR3 amino acids: CASSHLTHLNGTVYNEQFF. The DNA of the CDR3 is TGTGCCAGCAGCCATCTAACCCACTTGAACGGGACAGTCTACAATGAGCAGTTCTTC.

Here the CDR3 reads CASSFRGRGANTEAFF. DNA of the CDR3: TGTGCCAGCAGCTTTCGCGGGCGGGGCGCCAACACTGAAGCTTTCTTT. The V gene is TRBV13, the J gene TRBJ1-1, with D possibly TRBD1 on 5 matching bases. CDR1 PRHDT and CDR2 FYEKMQ come from the germline V gene (reference sequence). This CDR3 comprises 16 residues. V was pared by 3 bases and J by 2 bases, with 16 bases between.

The V and J genes are TRBV18 and TRBJ2-1; TRBD1 aligns across 7 bases. CDR3 length equals 14 residues. In germline, CDR1 is KGHSH, CDR2 LQKENI. Unmatched junction bases numbered 7, after V lost 3 bases and J lost 8 bases. CDR3 sequence (DNA): TGTGCCAGCTCACCTAGACAGGGCCCCCATGAGCAGTTCTTC. This codes for CASSPRQGPHEQFF.

The chain links TRBV5-6 to TRBJ2-4; D is unclear. Matching the DNA end better, TRBJ2-7 makes the J call doubtful. The CDR3 spans 14 residues. Germline-derived CDR1 and CDR2 are SGHDT and YYEEEE. CDR3 nucleotides: TGTGCCAGCAGCTTGGCGCTAGAGAGCTACGAGCAGTACTTC. Its protein is CASSLALESYEQYF.